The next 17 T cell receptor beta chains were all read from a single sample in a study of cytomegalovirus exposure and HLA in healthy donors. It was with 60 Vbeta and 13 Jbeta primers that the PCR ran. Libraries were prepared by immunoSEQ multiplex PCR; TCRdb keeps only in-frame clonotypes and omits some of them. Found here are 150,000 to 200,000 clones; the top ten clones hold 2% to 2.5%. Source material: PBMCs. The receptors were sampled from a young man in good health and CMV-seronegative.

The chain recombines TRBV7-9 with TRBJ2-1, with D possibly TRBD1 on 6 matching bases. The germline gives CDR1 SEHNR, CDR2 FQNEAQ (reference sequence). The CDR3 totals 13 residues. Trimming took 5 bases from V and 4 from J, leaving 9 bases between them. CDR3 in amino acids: CASSQGQYNEQFF. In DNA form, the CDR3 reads TGTGCCAGCAGCCAAGGACAGTACAATGAGCAGTTCTTC.

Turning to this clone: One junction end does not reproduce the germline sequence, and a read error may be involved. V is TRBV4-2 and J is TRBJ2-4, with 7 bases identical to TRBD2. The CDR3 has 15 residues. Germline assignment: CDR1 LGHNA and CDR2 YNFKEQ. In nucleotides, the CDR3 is TGTGCCAGCAACCAAGCGGGAAGCCGAGAAAACATTCAGTACTTC. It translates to CASNQAGSRENIQYF.

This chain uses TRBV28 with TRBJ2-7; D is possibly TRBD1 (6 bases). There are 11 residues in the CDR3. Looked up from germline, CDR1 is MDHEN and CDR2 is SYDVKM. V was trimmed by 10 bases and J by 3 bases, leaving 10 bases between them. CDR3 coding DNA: TGTGCCACCTTACAGGGCTACGAGCAGTACTTC. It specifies CATLQGYEQYF.

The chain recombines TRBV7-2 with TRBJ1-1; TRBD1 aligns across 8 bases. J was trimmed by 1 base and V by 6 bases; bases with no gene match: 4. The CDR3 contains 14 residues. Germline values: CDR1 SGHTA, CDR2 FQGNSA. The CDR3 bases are TGTGCCAGCAGGGGGACAGGCGGGAACACTGAAGCTTTCTTT. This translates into CASRGTGGNTEAFF.

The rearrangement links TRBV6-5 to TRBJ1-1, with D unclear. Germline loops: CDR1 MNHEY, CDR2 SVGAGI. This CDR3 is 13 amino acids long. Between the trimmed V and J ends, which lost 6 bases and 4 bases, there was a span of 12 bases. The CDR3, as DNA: TGTGCCAGCAGAGCGAACGCGGCCACTGAAGCTTTCTTT. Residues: CASRANAATEAFF.

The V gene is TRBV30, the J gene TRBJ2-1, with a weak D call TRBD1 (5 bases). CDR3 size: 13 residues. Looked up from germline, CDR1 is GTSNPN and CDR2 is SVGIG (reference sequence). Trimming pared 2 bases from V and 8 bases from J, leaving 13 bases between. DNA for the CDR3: TGTGCCTGGAGTAGGGGTCTCCAGGATGAGCAGTTCTTC. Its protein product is CAWSRGLQDEQFF.

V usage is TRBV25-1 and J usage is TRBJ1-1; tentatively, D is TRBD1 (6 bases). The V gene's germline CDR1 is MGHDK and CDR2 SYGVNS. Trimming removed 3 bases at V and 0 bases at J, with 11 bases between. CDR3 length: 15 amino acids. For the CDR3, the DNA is TGTGCCAGCAGTGAGGACAGTTTCATGAACACTGAAGCTTTCTTT. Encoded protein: CASSEDSFMNTEAFF.

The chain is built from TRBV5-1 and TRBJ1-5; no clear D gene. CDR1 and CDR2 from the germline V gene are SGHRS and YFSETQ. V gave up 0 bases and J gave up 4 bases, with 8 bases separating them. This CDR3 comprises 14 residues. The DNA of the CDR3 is TGCGCCAGCAGCTTGGCCGGAGGGAATCAGCCCCAGCATTTT. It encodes CASSLAGGNQPQHF.

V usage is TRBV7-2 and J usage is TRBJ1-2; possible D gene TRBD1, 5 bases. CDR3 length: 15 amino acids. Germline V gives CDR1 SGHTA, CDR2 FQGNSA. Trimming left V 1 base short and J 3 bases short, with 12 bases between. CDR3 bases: TGTGCCAGCAGCTTAGTTCAGGGTTTCGACTATGGCTACACCTTC. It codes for CASSLVQGFDYGYTF. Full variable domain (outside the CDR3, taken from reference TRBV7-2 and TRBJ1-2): GAGVSQSPSNKVTEKGKDVELRCDPISGHTALYWYRQSLGQGLEFLIYFQGNSAPDKSGLPSDRFSAERTGGSVSTLTIQRTQQEDSAVYLCASSLVQGFDYGYTFGSGTRLTVV.

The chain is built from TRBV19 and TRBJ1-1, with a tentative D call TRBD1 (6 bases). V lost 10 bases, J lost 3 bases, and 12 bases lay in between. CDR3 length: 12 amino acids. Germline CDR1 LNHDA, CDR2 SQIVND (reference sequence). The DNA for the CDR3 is TGTGCCACCGCAGGGGTTTACACTGAAGCTTTCTTT. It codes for CATAGVYTEAFF.

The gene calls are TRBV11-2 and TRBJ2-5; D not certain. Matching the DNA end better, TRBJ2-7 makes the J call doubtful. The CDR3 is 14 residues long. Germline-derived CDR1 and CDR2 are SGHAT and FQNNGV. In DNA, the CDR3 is TGTGCCAGCAGCTTCAACAGAATTTCCTACGAGCAGTACTTC. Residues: CASSFNRISYEQYF.

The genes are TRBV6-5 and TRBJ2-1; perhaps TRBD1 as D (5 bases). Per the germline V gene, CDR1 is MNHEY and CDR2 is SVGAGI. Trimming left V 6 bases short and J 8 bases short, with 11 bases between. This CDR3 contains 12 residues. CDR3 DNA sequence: TGTGCCAGCAGCTCCCAGGGTGATGAGCAGTTCTTC. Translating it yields CASSSQGDEQFF.

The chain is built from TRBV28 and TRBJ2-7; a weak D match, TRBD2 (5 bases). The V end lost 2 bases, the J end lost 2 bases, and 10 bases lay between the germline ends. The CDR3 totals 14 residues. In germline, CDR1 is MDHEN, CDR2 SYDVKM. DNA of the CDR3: TGTGCCAGCAGTTTAGACTGGCGGGCCTACGAGCAGTACTTC. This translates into CASSLDWRAYEQYF.

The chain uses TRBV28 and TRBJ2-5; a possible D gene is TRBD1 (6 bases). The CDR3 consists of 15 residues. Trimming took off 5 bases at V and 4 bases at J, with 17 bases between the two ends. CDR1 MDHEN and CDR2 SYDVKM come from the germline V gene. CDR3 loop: CASSEAGAYGETQYF. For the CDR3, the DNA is TGTGCCAGCAGTGAGGCAGGGGCTTATGGAGAGACCCAGTACTTC.

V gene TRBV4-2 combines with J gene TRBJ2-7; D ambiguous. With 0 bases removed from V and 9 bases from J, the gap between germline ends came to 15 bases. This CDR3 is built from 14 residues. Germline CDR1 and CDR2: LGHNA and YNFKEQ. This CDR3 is CASSQEMVSQAQYF. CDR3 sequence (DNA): TGTGCCAGCAGCCAAGAAATGGTCTCCCAGGCGCAGTACTTC.

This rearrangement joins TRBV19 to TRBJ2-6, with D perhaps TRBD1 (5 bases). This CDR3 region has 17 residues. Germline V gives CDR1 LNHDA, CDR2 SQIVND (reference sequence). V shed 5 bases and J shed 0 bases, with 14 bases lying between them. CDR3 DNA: TGTGCCAGTAGTTCTCGGACACTAAACTCTGGGGCCAACGTCCTGACTTTC. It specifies CASSSRTLNSGANVLTF.

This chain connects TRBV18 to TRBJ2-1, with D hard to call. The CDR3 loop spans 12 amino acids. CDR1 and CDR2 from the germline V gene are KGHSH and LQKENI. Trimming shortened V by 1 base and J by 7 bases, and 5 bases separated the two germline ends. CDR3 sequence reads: CASSPQENEQFF. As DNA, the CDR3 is TGTGCCAGCTCACCACAGGAGAATGAGCAGTTCTTC.